Detailed here is one TCR beta chain. The V gene's germline CDR1 is KGHSH and CDR2 LQKENI. The V and J ends lost 0 bases and 7 bases respectively, with 15 bases between them. This CDR3 has 15 amino acids. The data are from a study of cytomegalovirus exposure and HLA in healthy donors. 13 Jbeta primers and 60 Vbeta primers were used for the PCR. Sequencing used immunoSEQ multiplex PCR; TCRdb keeps in-frame clones, though not all of them. In total, the table holds more than 100,000 clones. The chain recombines TRBV18 with TRBJ1-2; TRBD1 might be the D (6 bases). The source material was PBMCs. This sequence was found in a woman aged 40 to 50 in good health and CMV-seronegative. CDR3 loop: CASSPPSTGMGGYTF. The CDR3 coding sequence is TGTGCCAGCTCACCACCGTCCACAGGGATGGGTGGCTACACCTTC.